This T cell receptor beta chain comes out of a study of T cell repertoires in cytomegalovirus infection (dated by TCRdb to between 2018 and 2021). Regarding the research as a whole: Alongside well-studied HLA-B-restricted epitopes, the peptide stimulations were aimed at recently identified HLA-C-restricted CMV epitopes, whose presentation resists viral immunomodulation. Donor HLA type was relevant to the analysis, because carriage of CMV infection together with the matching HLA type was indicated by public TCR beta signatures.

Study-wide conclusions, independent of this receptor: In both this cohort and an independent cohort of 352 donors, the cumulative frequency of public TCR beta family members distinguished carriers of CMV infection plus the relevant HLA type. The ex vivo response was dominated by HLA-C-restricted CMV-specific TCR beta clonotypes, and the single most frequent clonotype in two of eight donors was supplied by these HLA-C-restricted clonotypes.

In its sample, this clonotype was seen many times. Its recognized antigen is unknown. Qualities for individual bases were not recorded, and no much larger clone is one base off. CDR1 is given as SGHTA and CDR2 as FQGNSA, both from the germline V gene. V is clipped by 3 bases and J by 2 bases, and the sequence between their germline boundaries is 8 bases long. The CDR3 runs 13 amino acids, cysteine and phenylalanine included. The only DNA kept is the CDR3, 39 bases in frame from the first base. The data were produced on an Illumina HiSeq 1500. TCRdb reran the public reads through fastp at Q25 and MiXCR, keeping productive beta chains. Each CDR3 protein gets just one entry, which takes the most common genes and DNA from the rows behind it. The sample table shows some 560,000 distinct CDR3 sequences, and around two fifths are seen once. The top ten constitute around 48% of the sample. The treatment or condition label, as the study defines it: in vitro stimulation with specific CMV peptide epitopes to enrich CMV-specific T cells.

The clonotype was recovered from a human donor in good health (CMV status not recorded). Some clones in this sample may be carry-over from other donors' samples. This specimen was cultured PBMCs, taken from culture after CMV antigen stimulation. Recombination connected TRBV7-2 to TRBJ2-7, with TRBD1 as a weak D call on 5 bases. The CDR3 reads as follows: CASSLKGTYEQYF. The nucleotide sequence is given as TGTGCCAGCAGCTTGAAGGGGACCTACGAGCAGTACTTC.